This T cell receptor beta chain was captured by sequencing in a study of radiotherapy plus CTLA-4 blockade in lung cancer (dated by TCRdb to 2016 to 2018). Context from the whole study: Among enrolled patients, roughly 17% had an objective response and 31% reached disease control.

The CDR3 spans 14 residues, from the cysteine through the phenylalanine. The retained sequence is limited to the CDR3, 42 bases, with the frame set at the first base. From the germline V gene, CDR1 is SGDLS and CDR2 is YYNGEE. V gives up 0 bases and J gives up 4 bases, and the segment between their germline ends measures 10 bases. Focal radiation therapy combined with CTLA-4 blockade (ipilimumab) was tested in patients with chemo-refractory metastatic non-small-cell lung cancer. About this clone: What this receptor recognizes is not known. Per-base quality was not reported, and no clone a single base away is much larger than it.

Findings and caveats that apply to the study as a whole: The strongest predictors of response were reported to be early dynamic shifts in blood T cell clones along with a rise in serum interferon-beta following radiation. After treatment with radiotherapy and ipilimumab, TCR clones that came from tumors expanded in the peripheral blood.

To prepare the library, the immunoSEQ multiplex PCR assay was applied. In its TCRdb copy, this immuneACCESS table keeps in-frame sequences only and misses some clones. Where compared with another copy, unresolved V genes explain less than half of these, and the others have no known cause. The sample contains tens of thousands of clones, around 79% of them found a single time. The biggest ten clones account for about 8.9% of the sample. The TCR sequence derives from a human donor with non-small cell lung cancer who had stable disease on radiotherapy plus ipilimumab. Rearrangement joined TRBV9 to TRBJ1-2; the D segment cannot be called with confidence. The sequenced sample was peripheral blood, obtained from a patient treated with radiotherapy plus ipilimumab. This receptor has the CDR3 CASSVDQSLYGYTF. The DNA sequence follows: TGTGCCAGCAGCGTAGATCAGAGCCTCTATGGCTACACCTTC.